This TCR beta chain stems from a study of T cells after yellow fever vaccination. Broader study findings: Most primary-vaccination clones reappeared after the booster (about 95% CD4, about 88% CD8).

With 5 bases clipped from V and 6 bases from J, the junction kept 9 bases outside the gene matches. Germline CDR1 and CDR2: DFQATT and SNEGSKA (reference sequence). CDR3 size: 15 residues. TCR cDNA was made by 5'RACE template switching, adding a universal primer site and UMIs. TCRdb passed the 5' RACE reads through MiXCR, listing each CDR3 protein once. The sample has some 120,000 distinct CDR3 sequences, roughly 6.7% seen once. Many counts were recorded for this clonotype. Its antigen is unknown. The sequence was obtained from a man aged 18 to 30 who received the YFV17D yellow fever vaccine. The chain employs TRBV20-1 and TRBJ2-1; 11 bases fit TRBD2. The sequences come from CD4+ T cells sorted from PBMCs, collected 9 to 11 days after the first yellow fever vaccination. The CDR3 loop is CSAHQLAGVVNEQFF. CDR3 DNA: TGCAGTGCTCACCAACTAGCGGGGGTTGTCAATGAGCAGTTCTTC.